This passage covers 20 T cell receptor beta chains from one sample sequenced in a study of blood T cell repertoires in COVID-19. Here immunoSEQ multiplex PCR was the method, and the copy in TCRdb shows in-frame clones only, minus some. Here the sample spans 150,000 to 200,000 clones, 70% to 90% being singletons. Sequencing used peripheral blood. The receptors were sampled from a man aged 18 to 30 with acute or convalescent COVID-19.

The chain recombines TRBV6-2 or TRBV6-3 with TRBJ1-5; no clear D. Germline CDR1 is MNHEY and CDR2 is SVGEGT. V was shortened by 0 bases and J by 0 bases, with 12 bases between the two germline ends. The CDR3 totals 17 residues. The CDR3 DNA reads as TGTGCCAGCAGTTACTCGACCCAGGTTAATAGCAATCAGCCCCAGCATTTT. Translation gives CASSYSTQVNSNQPQHF.

The chain employs TRBV5-1 and TRBJ2-1; perhaps TRBD2 as D (5 bases). This CDR3 has 13 residues. The V gene lost 0 bases and the J gene lost 8 bases, with 9 bases spanning the gap. The V gene's germline CDR1 is SGHRS and CDR2 YFSETQ. CDR3 in amino acids: CASSLALVYEQFF. As DNA, the CDR3 is TGCGCCAGCAGCTTGGCACTAGTCTATGAGCAGTTCTTC.

The gene calls are TRBV12-5 and TRBJ1-4, with D unresolved. CDR1 is LGHNT and CDR2 is FRNRAP in the germline V gene. The CDR3 covers 11 residues. Deletions cut 4 bases from V and 15 bases from J, with 12 bases between. The CDR3 sequence: CASGSGREVFF. The CDR3 DNA sequence: TGTGCTAGTGGTTCGGGGAGGGAAGTGTTTTTT.

This rearrangement joins TRBV4-1 to TRBJ1-1, with D tentatively TRBD1 (5 bases). This CDR3 comprises 13 residues. From germline, CDR1 is MGHRA and CDR2 YSYEKL. Trimming removed 4 bases from V and 1 base from J, with 7 bases in between. The chain's CDR3 is CASSRTRNTEAFF. In nucleotides, the CDR3 is TGCGCCAGCAGCCGGACAAGGAACACTGAAGCTTTCTTT.

In this sample, this clone turned up once. The rearrangement joins TRBV14 to TRBJ1-1; D is perhaps TRBD1 (6 bases). Germline V CDR1 and CDR2: SGHDN, FVKESK. Trimming removed 0 bases at V and 6 bases at J, with 11 bases between. The CDR3 sequence is 14 residues long. The CDR3 nucleotides are TGTGCCAGCAGCCAAGATCGGACAGACCCTGAAGCTTTCTTT. It is translated as CASSQDRTDPEAFF.

As DNA, the CDR3 is TGTGCCAGCAGCTTCAGCCCCCAGGGGGCGGAAGCTTTCTTT. It is translated as CASSFSPQGAEAFF. The chain employs TRBV7-3 and TRBJ1-1; 8 bases line up with TRBD1. The germline gives CDR1 SGHTA, CDR2 FQGTGA. The CDR3 has 14 residues. V lost 3 bases and J lost 8; bases outside the gene matches: 8.

This chain connects TRBV6-2 or TRBV6-3 to TRBJ2-3, with TRBD2 matching over 14 bases. The CDR3 is made up of 18 amino acids. V lost 2 bases, J lost 6 bases, and 10 bases stayed unmatched. Looked up from germline, CDR1 is MNHEY and CDR2 is SVGEGT. CDR3 region: CASSYETTSGGARDTQYF. CDR3 in DNA: TGTGCCAGCAGTTACGAAACGACTAGCGGGGGGGCCAGGGATACGCAGTATTTT.

Written as DNA, the CDR3 is TGTGCCAGCAGTTTTAGGGGTGGCGTGTACGAGCAGTACTTC. It encodes CASSFRGGVYEQYF. The rearrangement uses TRBV27 and TRBJ2-7; D is perhaps TRBD1 (5 bases). The CDR3 extends over 14 amino acids. Trimming pared 3 bases from V and 4 bases from J, leaving 13 bases between. Per germline, CDR1 MNHEY and CDR2 SMNVEV (reference sequence).

This chain links TRBV19 with TRBJ1-2, with D unresolved. V was trimmed by 2 bases and J by 0 bases, leaving 13 bases between them. The CDR3 is 16 residues long. Germline assignment: CDR1 LNHDA and CDR2 SQIVND (reference sequence). CDR3 region: CASSIPSDLANYGYTF. The CDR3 nucleotides are TGTGCCAGTAGTATACCGAGCGACTTAGCTAACTATGGCTACACCTTC.

The chain couples TRBV3-1 (or the pseudogene TRBV3-2) to TRBJ2-2; D perhaps matches TRBD2 (5 bases). From germline, CDR1 is LGHDT and CDR2 YNNKEL (reference sequence). CDR3 length equals 17 residues. The V and J ends lost 2 bases and 4 bases respectively, with 17 bases between them. CDR3 region: CASSQPPHEGGTGELFF. CDR3 DNA: TGTGCCAGCAGCCAACCCCCGCATGAGGGCGGCACCGGGGAGCTGTTTTTT.

The rearrangement links TRBV5-5 to TRBJ1-1, with 7 bases fitting TRBD1. Germline trimming cut 5 bases from V and 8 bases from J; bases unmatched to any gene: 12. Germline V gives CDR1 SGHKS, CDR2 YYEKEE (reference sequence). The CDR3 has 14 amino acids. CDR3 protein: CASRHTDRDGEAFF. The CDR3, as DNA: TGTGCCAGCAGACACACAGACAGGGACGGGGAAGCTTTCTTT.

V usage is TRBV9 and J usage is TRBJ1-4, with D possibly matching TRBD1 (5 bases). Looked up from germline, CDR1 is SGDLS and CDR2 is YYNGEE. The CDR3 runs to 16 residues. Trimming shortened V by 1 base and J by 0 bases, and 10 bases separated the two germline ends. The CDR3 reads CASSVLPGATNEKLFF. CDR3 in DNA: TGTGCCAGCAGCGTACTCCCGGGGGCAACTAATGAAAAACTGTTTTTT.

The V call is TRBV30, the J call TRBJ2-5; D perhaps matches TRBD1 (6 bases). Germline lookup yields CDR1 GTSNPN and CDR2 SVGIG (reference sequence). V was clipped by 4 bases and J by 1 base, with 10 bases between them. The CDR3 is 13 amino acids. The CDR3 here is CAWKGRGQETQYF. The CDR3 nucleotides are TGTGCCTGGAAGGGCAGGGGCCAAGAGACCCAGTACTTC. The full variable domain, completed using reference TRBV30 and TRBJ2-5, is SQTIHQWPATLVQPVGSPLSLECTVEGTSNPNLYWYRQAAGRGLQLLFYSVGIGQISSEVPQNLSASRPQDRQFILSSKKLLLSDSGFYLCAWKGRGQETQYFGPGTRLLVL.

This chain connects TRBV11-1 to TRBJ2-3, with D possibly being TRBD2 (5 bases). CDR3 length: 14 residues. V lost 3 bases to trimming and J lost 6 bases, with 13 bases between them. The germline V gene encodes CDR1 SGHAT and CDR2 FQDESV (reference sequence). This CDR3 is CASSFRELGDTQYF. The DNA of the CDR3 is TGTGCCAGCAGCTTTAGGGAGCTAGGGGATACGCAGTATTTT.

The chain combines TRBV4-1 with TRBJ2-7, with D hard to call. Trimming stripped 0 bases from V and 2 bases from J, with 8 bases between. The CDR3 length is 14 residues. Germline CDR1 MGHRA, CDR2 YSYEKL. In nucleotides, the CDR3 is TGCGCCAGCAGCCAAGATCTGGCACCCTACGAGCAGTACGTC. Protein product: CASSQDLAPYEQYV.

The chain links TRBV7-9 to TRBJ2-1, with D possibly matching TRBD2 (5 bases). Germline-derived CDR1 and CDR2 are SEHNR and FQNEAQ (reference sequence). V was cut by 5 bases and J by 8 bases, with 10 bases left in between. The CDR3 length is 12 residues. CDR3 sequence (DNA): TGTGCCAGCAGCCCAGTCGGGGATGAGCAGTTCTTC. Protein sequence: CASSPVGDEQFF.

This rearrangement joins TRBV6-6 to TRBJ2-7; 7 bases match TRBD1. Per the germline V gene, CDR1 is MNHNY and CDR2 is SVGAGI (reference sequence). The V and J ends lost 4 bases and 3 bases, in that order; junction bases with no gene match: 3. This CDR3 is built from 13 residues. The CDR3: CASSSRDSYEQYF. DNA for the CDR3: TGTGCCAGCAGTTCCCGGGACAGCTACGAGCAGTACTTC.

The chain carries TRBV12-5 and TRBJ2-7; D is possibly TRBD1 (6 bases). The CDR3 has 13 residues. Germline CDR1 LGHNT, CDR2 FRNRAP. Trimming shortened V by 6 bases and J by 0 bases, and 9 bases separated the two germline ends. The CDR3 coding sequence is TGTGCTAGTGGCGGGGACACCTCCTACGAGCAGTACTTC. Translating it yields CASGGDTSYEQYF.

The chain joins TRBV5-1 to TRBJ2-6; 7 nucleotides match TRBD1. The CDR3 sequence is 17 residues long. CDR1 SGHRS and CDR2 YFSETQ come from the germline V gene. The trim removed 7 bases at V and 3 bases at J, leaving 13 bases unmatched. CDR3 DNA sequence: TGCGCCAGCTCACAACAGGGGCGCACATTTGGGGCCAACGTCCTGACTTTC. Encoded protein: CASSQQGRTFGANVLTF.

The V call is TRBV19, the J call TRBJ1-1; 10 positions match TRBD1. Germline CDR1 is LNHDA and CDR2 is SQIVND (reference sequence). The J segment lost 5 bases and the V segment lost 5 bases, leaving 8 bases of the junction unmatched. The CDR3 has 15 amino acids. In DNA form, the CDR3 reads TGTGCCAGTAGTCCAGGGGGGACAGGGGAAACTGAAGCTTTCTTT. Translating gives CASSPGGTGETEAFF. Full variable domain (outside the CDR3, taken from reference TRBV19 and TRBJ1-1): DGGITQSPKYLFRKEGQNVTLSCEQNLNHDAMYWYRQDPGQGLRLIYYSQIVNDFQKGDIAEGYSVSREKKESFPLTVTSAQKNPTAFYLCASSPGGTGETEAFFGQGTRLTVV.